The clone carrying this TCR beta chain was seen a single time. Germline lookup yields CDR1 MGHRA and CDR2 YSYEKL. The CDR3 is made up of 14 amino acids. Trimming took off 5 bases at V and 0 bases at J, with 11 bases between the two ends. This record comes from a study of blood T cell repertoires in COVID-19. The table came from immunoSEQ multiplex PCR; TCRdb's copy has only in-frame clones and leaves some out. Of 99,000 or so clones in the sample, less than 90% are singletons; the top ten hold roughly 4.6%. The TCR was taken from a human donor in a cohort sampled during active COVID-19. V and J are TRBV4-1 and TRBJ2-7; the D gene is possibly TRBD1 (6 bases). The sample was peripheral blood. The DNA of the CDR3 is TGCGCCAGCAGCTACACAGGGAGCTCCTACGAGCAGTACTTC. Translated: CASSYTGSSYEQYF.